The source of this T cell receptor (beta chain) is a study of blood T cell repertoires in COVID-19. Overall study: COVID-19 samples, acute and convalescent, were from the United States, Italy and Spain. PBMCs, B-cell-depleted T cells, or T cells were the source of the cDNA or gDNA that made up the material.

The participants were between roughly 18 and 100 years old and came from 20 to 30 US areas. Generated by immunoSEQ multiplex PCR, the TCRdb table keeps only in-frame clones and is missing some. The sample yields around 130,000 clones, approximately 86% seen once. Trimming took 2 bases from V and 0 from J, leaving 12 bases between them. Germline CDR1 reads SGHRS; CDR2 reads YFSETQ. The CDR3 is made up of 15 amino acids. J is TRBJ2-7 and V is TRBV5-1; weak D call: TRBD1 (7 bases). Sequences were obtained from PBMCs or T cells enriched from blood (not recorded which). This TCR derives from a woman aged 50 to 65 who had recovered from COVID-19. This CDR3 reads CASSFIQGGSYEQYF. The CDR3, as DNA: TGCGCCAGCAGCTTCATTCAGGGGGGCTCCTACGAGCAGTACTTC.